This T cell receptor beta chain was documented in a study of T-cell reconstitution after alpha-beta-depleted transplantation in children. General study points: Newly generated T cells supplied most T-cell counts and diversity one year post-transplant.

V shed 8 bases and J shed 1 base, with 14 bases lying between them. Germline assignment: CDR1 ENHRY and CDR2 SYGVKD. The CDR3 covers 14 residues. TCRbeta library construction was performed incorporating unique molecular identifiers. TCRdb ran MiXCR on the PCR reads and lists one entry per CDR3 protein. The top ten clones hold around 14% of a sample with fewer than 750,000 distinct CDR3 sequences, roughly 23% of them seen once. In this sample, this clonotype turned up many times. What it recognizes is unknown. The sequenced sample was PBMCs, mostly from graft donor cells, obtained 360 days after TCRalphabeta/CD19-depleted stem cell transplant. This receptor was obtained from a boy under three years old who had a stem cell transplant for acute myeloid leukemia, so the T cells may come from the graft donor. J is TRBJ1-2 and V is TRBV10-3, with a weak D call TRBD1 (5 bases). In nucleotides, the CDR3 is TGTGCCATCGGAGGGATACAGGATAACTATGGCTACACCTTC. Protein product: CAIGGIQDNYGYTF.